The following is a TCR beta chain sequence with its context. Its antigen is currently unknown. This record comes from a study of shared clonotypes between healthy human individuals. Study results and caveats: Apart from blood, nothing was sampled; tissue repertoires likely differ. It was observed that roughly 5.1% of naive CD4 clonotypes were shared across a handful of donors.

CD8 cells classed as naive were CD45RO-negative and positively selected for CCR7, excluding terminally differentiated effector memory CD45RA+ cells. The table came from immunoSEQ multiplex PCR; TCRdb's copy has only in-frame clones and leaves some out. The sample has about 2.2 million clones; 85% to 95% are singletons. Sequencing used naive CD8+ T cells from PBMCs. The TCR comes from a man between 18 and 29 years old in good health. Some clones in this sample may be carry-over from other donors' samples.

The CDR3 here is CASSFHPGEGVREQYF. The CDR3 region has the DNA TGTGCCAGCAGTTTCCATCCCGGGGAGGGAGTTCGCGAGCAGTACTTC. This chain joins TRBV27 and TRBJ2-7; TRBD2 matches at 7 bases. V lost 3 bases to trimming and J lost 6 bases; unmatched junction nucleotides: 14. This CDR3 comprises 16 residues. The germline CDR1 and CDR2 sequences are MNHEY and SMNVEV (reference sequence).